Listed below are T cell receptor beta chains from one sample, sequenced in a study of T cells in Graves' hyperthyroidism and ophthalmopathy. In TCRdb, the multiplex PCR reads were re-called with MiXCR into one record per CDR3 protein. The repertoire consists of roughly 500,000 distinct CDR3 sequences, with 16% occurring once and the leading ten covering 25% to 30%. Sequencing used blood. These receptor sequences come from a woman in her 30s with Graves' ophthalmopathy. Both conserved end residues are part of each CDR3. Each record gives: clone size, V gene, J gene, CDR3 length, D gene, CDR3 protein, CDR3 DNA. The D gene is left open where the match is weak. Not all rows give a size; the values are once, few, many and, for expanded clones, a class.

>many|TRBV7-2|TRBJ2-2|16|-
CASSLSGRADTGELFF
TGTGCCAGCAGCTTATCCGGCAGGGCTGACACCGGGGAGCTGTTTTTT
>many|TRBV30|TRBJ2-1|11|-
CAWRKLHEQFF
TGTGCCTGGAGGAAGCTTCATGAGCAGTTCTTC
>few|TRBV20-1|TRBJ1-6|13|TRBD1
CSARGGGYAPLHF
TGCAGTGCTAGAGGAGGGGGCTACGCACCCCTCCACTTT
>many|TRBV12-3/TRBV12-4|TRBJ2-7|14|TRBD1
CANSRGQGAGEQYF
TGTGCCAACAGCCGGGGACAGGGGGCAGGGGAGCAGTACTTC
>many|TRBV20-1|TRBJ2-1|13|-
CSARDTGYNEQFF
TGCAGTGCTAGAGATACAGGGTACAATGAGCAGTTCTTC
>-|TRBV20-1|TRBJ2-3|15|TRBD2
CSASLAGPSTDTQYF
TGCAGTGCTTCCCTAGCGGGCCCCAGCACAGATACGCAGTATTTT
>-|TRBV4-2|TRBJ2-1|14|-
CASSQDSTGLEQFF
TGTGCCAGCAGCCAAGATAGTACGGGACTGGAGCAGTTCTTC
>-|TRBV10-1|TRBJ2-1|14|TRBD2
CASSLAGAGDEQFF
TGCGCCAGCAGCCTAGCGGGAGCGGGGGATGAGCAGTTCTTC
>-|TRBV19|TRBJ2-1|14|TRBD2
CASTSGLAVNEQFF
TGTGCCAGCACGTCAGGACTAGCCGTCAATGAGCAGTTCTTC
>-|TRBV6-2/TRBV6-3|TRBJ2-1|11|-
CASHTGIEQFF
TGTGCCAGCCATACCGGGATCGAGCAGTTCTTC
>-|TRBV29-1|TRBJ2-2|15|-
CSVAGVQGNTGELFF
TGCAGCGTTGCGGGGGTACAGGGGAACACCGGGGAGCTGTTTTTT
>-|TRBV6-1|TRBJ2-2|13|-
CASSVEGTGELFF
TGTGCCAGCAGTGTGGAGGGCACCGGGGAGCTGTTTTTT
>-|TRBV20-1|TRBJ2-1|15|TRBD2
CSIEGTSGVYNEQFF
TGCAGCATTGAGGGTACTAGCGGGGTCTACAATGAGCAGTTCTTC
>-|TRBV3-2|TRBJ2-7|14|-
CASSGGTGSYEQYF
TGTGCCAGCTCTGGCGGGACTGGGTCCTACGAGCAGTACTTC
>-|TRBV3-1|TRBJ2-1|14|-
CASSQEGGYNEQFF
TGTGCCAGCAGCCAAGAAGGAGGGTACAATGAGCAGTTCTTC
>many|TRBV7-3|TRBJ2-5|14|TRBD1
CASSLTGQGESQYF
TGTGCCAGCAGCTTAACTGGACAGGGGGAGTCCCAGTACTTC
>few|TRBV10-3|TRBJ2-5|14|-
CAISEFGRQETQYF
TGTGCCATCAGTGAGTTTGGACGGCAAGAGACCCAGTACTTC
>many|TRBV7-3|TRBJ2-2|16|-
CASSLTPGSNTGELFF
TGTGCCAGCAGCTTAACGCCAGGATCGAACACCGGGGAGCTGTTTTTT
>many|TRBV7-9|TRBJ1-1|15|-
CASSLEGALNTEAFF
TGTGCCAGCAGCTTAGAAGGGGCACTGAACACTGAAGCTTTCTTT
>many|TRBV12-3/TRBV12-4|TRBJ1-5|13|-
CASSSSYGQPQHF
-
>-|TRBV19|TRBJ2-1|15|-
CASGRGQSSYNEQFF
TGTGCCAGTGGGCGAGGGCAGAGCTCCTACAATGAGCAGTTCTTC
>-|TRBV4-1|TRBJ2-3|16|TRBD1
CASSLTGTGETDTQYF
TGCGCCAGCAGCCTCACCGGGACAGGGGAGACAGATACGCAGTATTTT
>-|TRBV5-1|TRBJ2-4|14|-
CASSLGTGKNIQYF
TGCGCCAGCAGCTTGGGGACCGGCAAAAACATTCAGTACTTC
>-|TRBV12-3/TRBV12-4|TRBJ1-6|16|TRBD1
CASSLRDRGRNSPLHF
TGTGCCAGCAGTTTACGGGACAGGGGACGGAATTCACCCCTCCACTTT
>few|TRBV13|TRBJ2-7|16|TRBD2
CASSLSRTSARYEQYF
TGTGCCAGCAGCTTATCCCGGACTAGCGCTCGCTACGAGCAGTACTTC
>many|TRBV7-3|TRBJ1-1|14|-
CASSLFGGNTEAFF
TGTGCCAGCAGCTTATTTGGGGGGAACACTGAAGCTTTCTTT
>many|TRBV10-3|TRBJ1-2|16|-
CAISESTTLTNYGYTF
TGTGCCATCAGTGAGTCGACGACCCTTACTAACTATGGCTACACCTTC
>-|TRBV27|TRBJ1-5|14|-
CASSFSAPNQPQHF
TGTGCCAGCAGTTTTTCGGCCCCAAATCAGCCCCAGCATTTT
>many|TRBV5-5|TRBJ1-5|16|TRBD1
CAHFERTGEDNQPQHF
TGTGCCCATTTTGAAAGGACAGGGGAAGACAATCAGCCCCAGCATTTT
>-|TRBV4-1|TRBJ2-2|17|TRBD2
CASSQDGGGPNTGELFF
TGCGCCAGCAGCCAAGATGGGGGAGGGCCAAACACCGGGGAGCTGTTTTTT
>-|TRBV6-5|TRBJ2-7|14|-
CASSYRPDRYEQYF
TGTGCCAGCAGTTACAGGCCGGACAGATACGAGCAGTACTTC
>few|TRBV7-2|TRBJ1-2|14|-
CASSGREFPYGYTF
TGTGCCAGCAGCGGCAGGGAGTTTCCTTATGGCTACACCTTC
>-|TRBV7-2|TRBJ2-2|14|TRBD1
CASGGDRVTGELFF
TGTGCCAGCGGGGGGGACAGGGTCACCGGGGAGCTGTTTTTT
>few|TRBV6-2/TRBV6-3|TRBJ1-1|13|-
CASSYGGFSDAFF
TGTGCCAGCAGTTACGGGGGATTTTCGGACGCTTTCTTT
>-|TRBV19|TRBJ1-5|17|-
CASSIRGSGILNQPQHF
TGTGCCAGTAGTATTCGTGGTAGCGGGATTCTCAATCAGCCCCAGCATTTT
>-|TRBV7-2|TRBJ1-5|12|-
CASSFISQPQHF
TGTGCCAGCAGCTTCATATCTCAGCCCCAGCATTTT
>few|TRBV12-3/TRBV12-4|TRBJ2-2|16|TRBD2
CASRTDSGTRTGELFF
TGTGCCAGCAGAACCGATAGCGGGACTCGCACCGGGGAGCTGTTTTTT
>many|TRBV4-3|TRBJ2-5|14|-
CASSQGSGYETQYF
TGCGCCAGCAGCCAAGGGTCAGGGTACGAGACCCAGTACTTC
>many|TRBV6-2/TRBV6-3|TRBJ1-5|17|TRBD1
CASSFRDRVTSNQPQHF
TGTGCCAGCAGCTTCCGGGACAGGGTAACTAGCAATCAGCCCCAGCATTTT
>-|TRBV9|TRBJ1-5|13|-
CASSNTVDQPQHF
TGTGCCAGCAGCAATACAGTAGATCAGCCCCAGCATTTT
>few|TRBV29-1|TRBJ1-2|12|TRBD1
CSVVDRTYGYTF
TGCAGCGTTGTGGACAGGACCTATGGCTACACCTTC
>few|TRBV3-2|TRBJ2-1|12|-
CARAELSNEQFF
TGTGCCCGGGCCGAGCTATCCAATGAGCAGTTCTTC
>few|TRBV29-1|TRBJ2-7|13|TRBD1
CSVEDGTAYEQYF
TGCAGCGTTGAAGACGGGACAGCCTACGAGCAGTACTTC
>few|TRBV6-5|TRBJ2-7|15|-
CASSYDQAGFFEQYF
TGTGCCAGCAGTTACGACCAGGCAGGGTTTTTCGAGCAGTACTTC
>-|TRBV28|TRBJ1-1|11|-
CASSSPTEAFF
TGTGCCAGCAGTTCGCCCACTGAAGCTTTCTTT